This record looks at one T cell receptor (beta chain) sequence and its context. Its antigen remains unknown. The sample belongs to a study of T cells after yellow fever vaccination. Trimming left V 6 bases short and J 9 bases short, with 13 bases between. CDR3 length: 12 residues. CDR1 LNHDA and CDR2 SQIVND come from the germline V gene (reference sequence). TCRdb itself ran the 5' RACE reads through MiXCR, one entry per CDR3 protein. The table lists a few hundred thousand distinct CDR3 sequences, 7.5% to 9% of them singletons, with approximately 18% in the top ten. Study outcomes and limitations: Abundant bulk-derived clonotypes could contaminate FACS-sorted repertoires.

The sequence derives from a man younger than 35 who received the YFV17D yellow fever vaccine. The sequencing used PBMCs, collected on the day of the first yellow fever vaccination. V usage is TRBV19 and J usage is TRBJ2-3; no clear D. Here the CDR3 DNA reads TGTGCCAGTAGCACCCCAGAGTTGACGCAGTATTTT. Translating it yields CASSTPELTQYF.